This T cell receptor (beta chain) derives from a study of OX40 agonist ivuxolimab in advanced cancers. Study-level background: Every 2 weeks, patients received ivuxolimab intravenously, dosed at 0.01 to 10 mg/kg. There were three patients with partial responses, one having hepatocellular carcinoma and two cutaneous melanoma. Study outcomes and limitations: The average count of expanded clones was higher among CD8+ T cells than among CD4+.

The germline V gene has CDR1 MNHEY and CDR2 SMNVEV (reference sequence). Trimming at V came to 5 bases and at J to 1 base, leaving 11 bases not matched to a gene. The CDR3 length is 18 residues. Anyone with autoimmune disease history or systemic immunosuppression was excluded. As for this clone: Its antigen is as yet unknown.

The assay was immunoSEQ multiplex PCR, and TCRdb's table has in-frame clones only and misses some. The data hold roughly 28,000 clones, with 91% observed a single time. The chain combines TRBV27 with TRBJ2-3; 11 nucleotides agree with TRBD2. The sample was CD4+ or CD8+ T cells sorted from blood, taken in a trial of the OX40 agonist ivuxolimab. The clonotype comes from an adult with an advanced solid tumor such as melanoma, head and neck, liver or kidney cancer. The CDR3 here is CASSPNLLAGVGTDTQYF. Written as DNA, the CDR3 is TGTGCCAGCAGTCCAAACTTACTAGCGGGAGTTGGCACAGATACGCAGTATTTT.